The 13 T cell receptor beta chains below were found in one sample sequenced in a study of T cell responses to AZD1222 COVID-19 vaccine. Clones were sequenced by immunoSEQ multiplex PCR, and TCRdb holds only the in-frame ones, with some missing. The data contain roughly 110,000 clones, more than 70% of them seen just once; the ten biggest clones take up under 7%. The sample consisted of peripheral blood, taken on day 0 of AZD1222 vaccination. The origin of the receptors is an adult in good health.

The rearrangement joins TRBV19 to TRBJ1-5; D remains unclear. V lost 6 bases and J 3 bases, leaving 15 bases between the germline ends. CDR1 LNHDA and CDR2 SQIVND come from the germline V gene (reference sequence). The CDR3 has 15 residues. CDR3 coding DNA: TGTGCCAGTAGACAAAAGGCAGGTCCCAATCAGCCCCAGCATTTT. It translates to CASRQKAGPNQPQHF.

The CDR3 nucleotides are TGCGCCAGCAGCTTGGAGTCTAGCTTGCCCGGGGAGCTGTTTTTT. Encoded protein: CASSLESSLPGELFF. The V and J genes are TRBV5-1 and TRBJ2-2; D possibly corresponds to TRBD2 (5 bases). Trimming stripped 0 bases from V and 6 bases from J, with 12 bases between. Germline V lookup: CDR1 SGHRS, CDR2 YFSETQ. The length of the CDR3 is 15 residues.

The rearrangement uses TRBV19 and TRBJ2-2; 9 nucleotides match TRBD1. CDR1 LNHDA and CDR2 SQIVND come from the germline V gene (reference sequence). This CDR3 comprises 16 residues. V shed 7 bases, J shed 2 bases, and the junction held 8 bases outside the gene matches. CDR3 residues: CASITGGLFNTGELFF. Written as DNA, the CDR3 is TGTGCCAGTATTACAGGGGGCCTCTTTAACACCGGGGAGCTGTTTTTT.

The chain carries TRBV7-3 and TRBJ2-2, with 7 bases matching TRBD2. CDR3 length equals 15 residues. From germline, CDR1 is SGHTA and CDR2 FQGTGA. The V segment lost 5 bases and the J segment 3 bases; nucleotides outside the gene matches: 6. The DNA for the CDR3 is TGTGCCAGCAGCCCGGACGGGAGGTACACCGGGGAGCTGTTTTTT. Protein sequence: CASSPDGRYTGELFF.

This clone is a singleton in its sample. The rearrangement uses TRBV19 and TRBJ2-2, with TRBD2 identical over 13 bases. Germline V CDR1 and CDR2: LNHDA, SQIVND (reference sequence). The V gene end was trimmed by 0 bases and the J gene end by 6 bases; junction bases not matched to a gene: 10. CDR3 length: 19 residues. Here the CDR3 reads CASSIDRGETSGRSGELFF. The CDR3 region has the DNA TGTGCCAGTAGTATAGACAGGGGGGAGACTAGCGGGAGGTCCGGGGAGCTGTTTTTT.

The rearrangement joins TRBV3-1 (or the pseudogene TRBV3-2) to TRBJ2-3; 7 bases map to TRBD1. Germline V gives CDR1 LGHDT, CDR2 YNNKEL (reference sequence). With V trimmed by 5 bases and J by 5 bases, 7 bases remained unmatched. The CDR3 covers 14 residues. The CDR3 here is CASSEGAQEDTQYF. CDR3 DNA: TGTGCCAGCAGCGAGGGGGCTCAGGAAGATACGCAGTATTTT.

This chain connects TRBV3-1 (or the pseudogene TRBV3-2) to TRBJ2-7; tentatively, D is TRBD1 (5 bases). This CDR3 has 15 amino acids. Germline-derived CDR1 and CDR2 are LGHDT and YNNKEL (reference sequence). Trimming shortened V by 2 bases and J by 7 bases, and 18 bases separated the two germline ends. The CDR3 spells CASSQRLSRDGEQYF. The CDR3 bases are TGTGCCAGCAGCCAACGATTAAGCAGGGATGGTGAGCAGTACTTC.

In this sample, this clone turned up once. This chain joins TRBV18 and TRBJ2-3; D gene uncertain. Germline CDR1 and CDR2: KGHSH and LQKENI. V was trimmed by 1 base and J by 0 bases, leaving 8 bases between them. The CDR3 has 15 amino acids. In nucleotides, the CDR3 is TGTGCCAGCTCACCACGCCAGTCTAGCACAGATACGCAGTATTTT. Translating gives CASSPRQSSTDTQYF.

The J gene is TRBJ1-3, the V gene TRBV6-5; 10 bases match TRBD1. The trim removed 6 bases at V and 5 bases at J, leaving 7 bases unmatched. The germline V gene has CDR1 MNHEY and CDR2 SVGAGI. The CDR3 has 15 amino acids. DNA of the CDR3: TGTGCCAGCAGCATCGGGACAGGGGCACGAAACACCATATATTTT. Translating it yields CASSIGTGARNTIYF.

The V call is TRBV6-2 or TRBV6-3, the J call TRBJ2-4, with 8 bases identical to TRBD1. The ends lost 6 bases at V and 6 bases at J; junction bases unmatched: 10. This CDR3 region has 15 residues. The germline CDR1 and CDR2 sequences are MNHEY and SVGEGT. The CDR3 loop is CASSPVGTGLNIQYF. CDR3 sequence (DNA): TGTGCCAGCAGCCCCGTAGGGACAGGTTTAAACATTCAGTACTTC.

Only a few counts were recorded for this clone. Distinct nucleotide sequences in the sample also encode this CDR3. The rearrangement links TRBV7-6 to TRBJ1-5, with no clear D. V was cut by 5 bases and J by 4 bases, with 15 bases left in between. From germline, CDR1 is SGHVS and CDR2 FNYEAQ. CDR3 length: 15 residues. This CDR3 reads CASSQQSGLNQPQHF. DNA of the CDR3: TGTGCCAGCAGCCAGCAGAGTGGGCTTAATCAGCCCCAGCATTTT.

The sample holds one count of this clone. This rearrangement joins TRBV10-3 to TRBJ2-3; D is tentatively TRBD1 or TRBD2 (6 bases each). The V end was cut by 5 bases, the J end by 6 bases, with 18 bases between. Germline V lookup: CDR1 ENHRY, CDR2 SYGVKD. This CDR3 is 15 amino acids long. CDR3 sequence reads: CAISNPGAQSDTQYF. The CDR3 coding sequence is TGTGCCATCAGTAACCCGGGGGCCCAGTCGGATACGCAGTATTTT.

The chain is built from TRBV5-1 and TRBJ2-3; D gene uncertain. The V end lost 2 bases, the J end lost 6 bases, and 10 bases lay between the germline ends. The V gene's germline CDR1 is SGHRS and CDR2 YFSETQ. The length of the CDR3 is 13 residues. CDR3 sequence: CASSFVGSDTQYF. DNA for the CDR3: TGCGCCAGCAGCTTCGTGGGGTCGGATACGCAGTATTTT.